These 14 T cell receptor beta chains share one sample of origin, sequenced in a study of regulatory T cells in long-lasting Graves disease. Combining iRepertoire HTBI primers with Arm-PCR of CDR3 regions, the authors built TCR beta libraries. MiXCR, run by TCRdb on the multiplex PCR reads, gives a single entry per CDR3 protein. This table has 310,000 or so distinct CDR3 sequences, about 19% appearing once. The sample's time point: persistent/refractory GD, antithyroid drugs over 5 years with positive TRAb. PBMCs provided the RNA from which the TCR library was made. The sample in question was peripheral blood mononuclear cells (PBMCs), obtained when the disease was refractory, from a patient treated with antithyroid drugs. Receptor source: a female donor with Graves disease.

Worth noting for this clonotype: At one of its ends the junction is not consistent with the germline gene, which may arise from a read error. J is TRBJ2-7 and V is TRBV2, with TRBD2 matching 9 bases. CDR3 size: 15 residues. The V gene's germline CDR1 is SNHLY and CDR2 FYNNEI. This chain's CDR3 is CASSQSLAGSYEQYF. The DNA for the CDR3 is TGCGCCAGCAGCCAATCACTAGCGGGCAGCTACGAGCAGTACTTC. Based on the CDR3 plus reference TRBV2 and TRBJ2-7, the full variable domain is EPEVTQTPSHQVTQMGQEVILRCVPISNHLYFYWYRQILGQKVEFLVSFYNNEISEKSEIFDDQFSVERPDGSNFTLKIRSTKLEDSAMYFCASSQSLAGSYEQYFGPGTRLTVT.

This clonotype came up many times. CDR3 amino acids: CASSLAGGNSPLHF. Written as DNA, the CDR3 is TGTGCCAGCAGCTTAGCAGGGGGCAACTCACCCCTCCACTTT. The V call is TRBV7-9, the J call TRBJ1-6, with 7 bases that match TRBD1. The germline gives CDR1 SEHNR, CDR2 FQNEAQ (reference sequence). The J segment lost 10 bases and the V segment lost 0 bases, leaving 3 bases of the junction unmatched. There are 14 residues in the CDR3.

A few counts support this clonotype. This chain links TRBV6-9 with TRBJ2-7; D remains unclear. Trimming removed 4 bases at V and 4 bases at J, with 14 bases between. This CDR3 is 14 amino acids long. Germline CDR1 MNHGY, CDR2 SVAAGI. CDR3 in DNA: TGTGCCAGCAGTTTTCCGGGCCCTTCGTACGAGCAGTACTTC. This translates into CASSFPGPSYEQYF.

This clonotype was counted between two and nine times. V and J are TRBV18 and TRBJ2-2, with 12 bases aligning to TRBD2. Germline loops: CDR1 KGHSH, CDR2 LQKENI. J was trimmed by 6 bases and V by 4 bases; bases with no gene match: 3. This CDR3 has 15 amino acids. The CDR3 bases are TGTGCCAGCTCACGACTAGCGGGAGAACCCGGGGAGCTGTTTTTT. Translation gives CASSRLAGEPGELFF.

In the case of this clonotype: This may come from a read error, since a much larger clone is one base off. The V gene is TRBV2, the J gene TRBJ2-7, with D possibly matching TRBD1 (6 bases). The germline V gene encodes CDR1 SNHLY and CDR2 FYNNEI. This CDR3 has 14 residues. This CDR3 is CASSKGGLGYERYF. CDR3 nucleotides: TGTGCCAGCAGCAAAGGGGGTTTAGGGTACGAGCGGTACTTC.

The CDR3, as DNA: TGTGCCAGCCCGTCAGGAGGGCCGGGCTACGAGCAGTACTTC. Translated, it gives CASPSGGPGYEQYF. J is TRBJ2-7 and V is TRBV19; possible D gene TRBD2, 6 bases. Germline loops: CDR1 LNHDA, CDR2 SQIVND (reference sequence). Deletions cut 9 bases from V and 3 bases from J, with 18 bases between. The CDR3 totals 14 residues.

This clonotype turned up a few times. This sequence joins TRBV7-9 and TRBJ2-7; 15 positions match TRBD2. The length of the CDR3 is 17 residues. Germline trimming cut 4 bases from V and 6 bases from J; bases unmatched to any gene: 10. Germline CDR1 and CDR2: SEHNR and FQNEAQ (reference sequence). For the CDR3, the DNA is TGTGCCAGCAGCTCGACTCGGACTAGCGGGAGGGCCCTCGAGCAGTACTTC. Protein product: CASSSTRTSGRALEQYF.

Worth noting for this clonotype: One base away lies a much larger clone, so this may be a sequencing read error. V gene TRBV28 combines with J gene TRBJ2-7; D might be TRBD1 (5 bases). V was clipped by 3 bases and J by 2 bases, with 14 bases between them. This CDR3 has 15 amino acids. Germline V CDR1 and CDR2: MDHEN, SYDVKM. CDR3 amino acids: CASSFGAVEAYEQYF. The DNA for the CDR3 is TGTGCCAGCAGTTTTGGGGCAGTGGAAGCCTACGAGCAGTACTTC.

The sample holds a few counts of this clonotype. The rearrangement uses TRBV2 and TRBJ2-4; TRBD1 is a possible D gene (6 bases). This CDR3 region has 15 residues. The germline gives CDR1 SNHLY, CDR2 FYNNEI. The V and J ends lost 8 bases and 8 bases respectively, with 22 bases between them. CDR3 amino acids: CASHKFTGTMDIQYF. The CDR3 coding sequence is TGTGCCAGCCACAAATTTACAGGGACAATGGACATTCAGTACTTC.

This clonotype was observed a handful of times. The gene calls are TRBV18 and TRBJ2-7; 10 nucleotides align to TRBD1. J was trimmed by 2 bases and V by 4 bases; bases with no gene match: 5. Germline V gene data show CDR1 as KGHSH and CDR2 as LQKENI. The CDR3 is made up of 15 amino acids. The CDR3, as DNA: TGTGCCAGCTCACTGGACAGGGGGTCACCCTACGAGCAGTACTTC. It translates to CASSLDRGSPYEQYF.

This clonotype was counted ten times or more. The chain joins TRBV2 to TRBJ2-7; 10 bases map to TRBD1. CDR3 length: 13 amino acids. V dropped 8 bases and J dropped 3; count of bases not matched to a gene: 4. CDR1 is SNHLY, CDR2 FYNNEI, per germline. CDR3 DNA: TGTGCCAGCGACAGGGGGCAAGACTACGAGCAGTACTTC. It encodes CASDRGQDYEQYF.

Ten or more counts support this clonotype. The chain employs TRBV30 and TRBJ2-6; TRBD1 or TRBD2 may be the D gene (6 bases each). V gave up 3 bases and J gave up 1 base, with 16 bases separating them. Germline assignment: CDR1 GTSNPN and CDR2 SVGIG (reference sequence). CDR3 length equals 17 residues. The CDR3 DNA is TGTGCCTGGAGACGGGGGCGGCTCGGGTCTGGGGCCAACGTCCTGACTTTC. It codes for CAWRRGRLGSGANVLTF.

This clonotype was counted many times. The chain uses TRBV28 and TRBJ2-7; TRBD2 agrees at 9 bases. CDR1 is MDHEN and CDR2 is SYDVKM in the germline V gene. This CDR3 has 12 amino acids. The junction had 5 bases not matched to a gene; V was cut back by 8 bases and J by 6 bases. The CDR3 bases are TGTGCCAGCGGGGTAGCGGGAGTCGAGCAGTACTTC. Translation: CASGVAGVEQYF.

This clonotype was seen repeatedly, ten times or more. The chain is built from TRBV12-3 or TRBV12-4 and TRBJ2-5, with TRBD1 matching 10 bases. The CDR3 runs to 15 residues. The V gene end was trimmed by 6 bases and the J gene end by 5 bases; junction bases not matched to a gene: 9. This CDR3 reads CASRPGTGVGETQYF. The CDR3 nucleotides read TGTGCCAGCAGGCCCGGGACAGGGGTAGGGGAGACCCAGTACTTC.